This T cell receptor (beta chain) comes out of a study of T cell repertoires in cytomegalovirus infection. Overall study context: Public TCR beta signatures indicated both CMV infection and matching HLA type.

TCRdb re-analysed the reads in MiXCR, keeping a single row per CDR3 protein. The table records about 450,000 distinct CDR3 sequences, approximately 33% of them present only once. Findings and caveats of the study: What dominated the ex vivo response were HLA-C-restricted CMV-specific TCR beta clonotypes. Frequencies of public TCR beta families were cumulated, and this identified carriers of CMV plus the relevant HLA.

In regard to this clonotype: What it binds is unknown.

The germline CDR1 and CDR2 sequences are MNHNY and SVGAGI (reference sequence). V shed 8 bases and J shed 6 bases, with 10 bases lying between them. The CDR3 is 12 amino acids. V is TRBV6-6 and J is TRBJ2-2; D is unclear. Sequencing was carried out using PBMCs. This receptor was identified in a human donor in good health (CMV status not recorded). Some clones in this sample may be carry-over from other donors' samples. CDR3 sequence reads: CASLAASGELFF. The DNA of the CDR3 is TGTGCCAGCTTAGCTGCCTCCGGGGAGCTGTTTTTT.